The clone carrying this TCR beta chain came up a few times. Antigen: not known. These data belong to a study of beta chain features in type 1 diabetes. Overall study context: The examined sorted cells totaled 110 million or so across samples.

Purities over 95% were achieved in all sorted populations. Germline V CDR1 and CDR2: LNHDA, SQIVND (reference sequence). Trimming took off 7 bases at V and 2 bases at J, with 7 bases between the two ends. This CDR3 comprises 12 residues. Every bit of the isolated RNA underwent reverse transcription, so sequencing read expressed TCRB transcripts. The table came from immunoSEQ multiplex PCR; TCRdb's copy has only in-frame clones and leaves some out. The sample includes under 950,000 clones, roughly 17% seen only once; the top ten take about 0.02%. Regarding the study as a whole: In these data, an HLA type influence on TCRB rearrangement remained unresolved.

This TCR came from a woman aged 18 to 35 in good health. Sequencing was carried out using naive CD4+ T cells from blood. This rearrangement joins TRBV19 to TRBJ2-3; D is unclear. In DNA, the CDR3 is TGTGCCAGTATTGACGACACAGATACGCAGTATTTT. Translated: CASIDDTDTQYF.